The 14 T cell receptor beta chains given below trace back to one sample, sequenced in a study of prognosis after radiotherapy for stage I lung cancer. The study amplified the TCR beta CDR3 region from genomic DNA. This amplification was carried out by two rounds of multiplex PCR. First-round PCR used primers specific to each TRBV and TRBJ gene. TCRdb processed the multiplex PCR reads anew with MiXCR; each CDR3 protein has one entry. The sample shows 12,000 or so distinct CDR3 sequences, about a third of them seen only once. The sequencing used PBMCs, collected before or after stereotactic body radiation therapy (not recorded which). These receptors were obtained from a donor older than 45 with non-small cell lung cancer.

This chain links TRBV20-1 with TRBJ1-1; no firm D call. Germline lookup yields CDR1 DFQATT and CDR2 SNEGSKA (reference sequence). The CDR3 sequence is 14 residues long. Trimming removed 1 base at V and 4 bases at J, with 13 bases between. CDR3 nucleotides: TGCAGTGCTAGAGTCTCCAAAGGAGGCACTGAAGCTTTCTTT. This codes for CSARVSKGGTEAFF.

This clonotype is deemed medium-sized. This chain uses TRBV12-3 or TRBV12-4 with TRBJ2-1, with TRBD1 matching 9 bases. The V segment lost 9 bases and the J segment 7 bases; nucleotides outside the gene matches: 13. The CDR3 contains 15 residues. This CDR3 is CASFNKQGASNEQFF. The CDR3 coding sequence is TGTGCCAGTTTTAACAAACAGGGGGCTTCGAATGAGCAGTTCTTC.

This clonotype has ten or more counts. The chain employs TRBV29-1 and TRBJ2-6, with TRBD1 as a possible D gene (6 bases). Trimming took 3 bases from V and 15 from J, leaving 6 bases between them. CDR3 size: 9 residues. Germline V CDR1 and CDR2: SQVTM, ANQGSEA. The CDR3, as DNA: TGCAGCGTTGACAGGGGCCTGACTTTC. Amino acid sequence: CSVDRGLTF.

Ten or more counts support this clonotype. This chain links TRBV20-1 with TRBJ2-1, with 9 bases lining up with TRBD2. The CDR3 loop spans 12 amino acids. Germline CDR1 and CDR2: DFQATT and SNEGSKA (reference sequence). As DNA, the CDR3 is TGCAGCCGGCGGGAGGGCCAAAATGAGCAGTTCTTC. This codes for CSRREGQNEQFF.

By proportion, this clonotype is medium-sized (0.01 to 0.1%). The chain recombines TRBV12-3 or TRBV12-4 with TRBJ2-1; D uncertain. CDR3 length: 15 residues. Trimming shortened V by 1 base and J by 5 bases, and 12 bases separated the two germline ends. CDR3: CASSLGQDLNNEQFF. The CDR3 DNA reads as TGTGCCAGCAGTTTAGGCCAGGACCTAAACAATGAGCAGTTCTTC.

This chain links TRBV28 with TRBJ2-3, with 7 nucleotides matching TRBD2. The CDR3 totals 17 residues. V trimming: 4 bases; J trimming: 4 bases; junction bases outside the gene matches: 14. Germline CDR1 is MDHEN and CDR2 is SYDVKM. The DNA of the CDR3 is TGTGCCAGCAGTTCCTGGGCGGGAGTTCTGGTGGCAGATACGCAGTATTTT. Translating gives CASSSWAGVLVADTQYF.

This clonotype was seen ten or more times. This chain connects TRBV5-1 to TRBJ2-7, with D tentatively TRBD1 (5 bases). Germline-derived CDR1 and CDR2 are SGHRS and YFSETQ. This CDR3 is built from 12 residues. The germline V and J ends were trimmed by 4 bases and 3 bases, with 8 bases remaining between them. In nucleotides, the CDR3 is TGCGCCAGCAGCGCTCAGGGCTACGAGCAGTACGTC. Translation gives CASSAQGYEQYV.

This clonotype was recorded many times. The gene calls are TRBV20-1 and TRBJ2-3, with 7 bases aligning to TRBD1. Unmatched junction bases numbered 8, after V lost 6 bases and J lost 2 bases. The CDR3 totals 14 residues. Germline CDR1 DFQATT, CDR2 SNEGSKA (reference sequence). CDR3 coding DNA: TGCAGTGCATATCCCGACAGGGCCACAGATACGCAGTATTTT. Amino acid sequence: CSAYPDRATDTQYF.

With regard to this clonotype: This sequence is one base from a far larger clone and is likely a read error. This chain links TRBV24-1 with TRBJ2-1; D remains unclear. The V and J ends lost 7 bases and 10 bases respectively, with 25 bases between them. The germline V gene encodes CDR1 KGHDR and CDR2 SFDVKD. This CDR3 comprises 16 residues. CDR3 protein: CATSPFERLPSYEQFF. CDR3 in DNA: TGTGCCACCAGCCCCTTCGAGAGATTACCCTCTTACGAGCAGTTCTTC.

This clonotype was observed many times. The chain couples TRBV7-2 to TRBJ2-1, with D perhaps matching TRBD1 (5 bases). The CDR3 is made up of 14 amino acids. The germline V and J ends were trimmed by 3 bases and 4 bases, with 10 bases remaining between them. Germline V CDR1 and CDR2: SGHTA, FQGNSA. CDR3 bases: TGTGCCAGCAGCTTTCCAGGGATGTACAATGAGCAGTTCTTC. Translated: CASSFPGMYNEQFF.

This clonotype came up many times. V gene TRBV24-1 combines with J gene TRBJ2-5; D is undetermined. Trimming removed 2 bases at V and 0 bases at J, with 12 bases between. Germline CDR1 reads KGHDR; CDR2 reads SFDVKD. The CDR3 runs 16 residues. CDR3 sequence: CATSDSRTLDQETQYF. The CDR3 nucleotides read TGTGCCACCAGTGATTCCAGGACCCTAGACCAAGAGACCCAGTACTTC.

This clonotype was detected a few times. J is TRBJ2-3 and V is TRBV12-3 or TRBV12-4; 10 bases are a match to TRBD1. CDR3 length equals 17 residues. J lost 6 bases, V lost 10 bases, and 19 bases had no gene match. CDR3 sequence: CAINYPTGTGAFDTQYF. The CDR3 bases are TGTGCCATTAACTACCCGACCGGGACAGGGGCCTTTGATACGCAGTATTTT.

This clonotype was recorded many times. The CDR3 DNA reads TGTGCCAGCAGCTTACTTTCTAGCGGGGAAGAGCAGTTCTTC. This codes for CASSLLSSGEEQFF. This chain connects TRBV11-2 to TRBJ2-1; 9 nucleotides match TRBD2. V was clipped by 2 bases and J by 10 bases; unmatched bases: 6. Germline values: CDR1 SGHAT, CDR2 FQNNGV. CDR3 size: 14 residues. The whole variable domain, remainder taken from reference TRBV11-2 and TRBJ2-1, is EAGVAQSPRYKIIEKRQSVAFWCNPISGHATLYWYQQILGQGPKLLIQFQNNGVVDDSQLPKDRFSAERLKGVDSTLKIQPAKLEDSAVYLCASSLLSSGEEQFFGPGTRLTVL.

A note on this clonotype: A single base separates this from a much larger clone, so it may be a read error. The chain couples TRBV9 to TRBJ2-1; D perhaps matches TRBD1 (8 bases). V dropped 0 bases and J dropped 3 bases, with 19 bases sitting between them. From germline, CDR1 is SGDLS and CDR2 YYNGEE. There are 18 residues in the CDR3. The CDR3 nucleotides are TGTGCCAGCAGCGTAGGAGGACAGGGCGGGAGCTGCTACAATGAGCAGTTCTTC. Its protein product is CASSVGGQGGSCYNEQFF.